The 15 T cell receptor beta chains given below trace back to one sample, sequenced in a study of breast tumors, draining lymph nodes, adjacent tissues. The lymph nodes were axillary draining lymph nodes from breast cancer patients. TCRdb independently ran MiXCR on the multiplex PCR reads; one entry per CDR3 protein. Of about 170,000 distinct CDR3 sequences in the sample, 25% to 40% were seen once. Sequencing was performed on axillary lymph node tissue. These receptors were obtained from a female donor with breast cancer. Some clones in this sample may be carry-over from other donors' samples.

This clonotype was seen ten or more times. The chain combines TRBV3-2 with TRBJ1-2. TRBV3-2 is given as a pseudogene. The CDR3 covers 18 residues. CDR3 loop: CASSQDYPRPGGGYGYTF. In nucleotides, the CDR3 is TGTGCCAGCAGCCAAGATTACCCGAGACCAGGGGGAGGCTATGGCTACACCTTC.

The CDR3 region has the DNA TGTGCCAGCAGTTCAACTAGCGGAACAGATACGCAGTATTTT. This gives the protein CASSSTSGTDTQYF. The chain is built from TRBV12-3 or TRBV12-4 and TRBJ2-3; 8 bases match TRBD2. V was clipped by 4 bases and J by 3 bases; unmatched bases: 3. The CDR3 is made up of 14 amino acids.

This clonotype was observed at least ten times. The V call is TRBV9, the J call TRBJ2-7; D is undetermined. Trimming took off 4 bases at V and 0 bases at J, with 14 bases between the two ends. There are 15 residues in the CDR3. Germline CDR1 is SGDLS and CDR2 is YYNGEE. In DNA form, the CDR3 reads TGTGCCAGCAGCAGACAACCCGGTAGCTCCTACGAGCAGTACTTC. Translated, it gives CASSRQPGSSYEQYF.

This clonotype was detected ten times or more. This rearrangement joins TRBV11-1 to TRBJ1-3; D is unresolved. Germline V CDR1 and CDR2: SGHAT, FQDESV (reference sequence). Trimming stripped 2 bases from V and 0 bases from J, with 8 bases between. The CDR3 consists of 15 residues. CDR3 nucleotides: TGTGCCAGCAGCTTAAGCAGTTACTCTGGAAACACCATATATTTT. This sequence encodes CASSLSSYSGNTIYF.

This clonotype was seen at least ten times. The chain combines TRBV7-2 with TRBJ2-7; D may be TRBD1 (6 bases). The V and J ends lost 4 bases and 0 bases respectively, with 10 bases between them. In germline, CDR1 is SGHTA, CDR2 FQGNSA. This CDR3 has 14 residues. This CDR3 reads CASSWGRHSYEQYF. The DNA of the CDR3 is TGTGCCAGCAGCTGGGGGCGGCACTCCTACGAGCAGTACTTC.

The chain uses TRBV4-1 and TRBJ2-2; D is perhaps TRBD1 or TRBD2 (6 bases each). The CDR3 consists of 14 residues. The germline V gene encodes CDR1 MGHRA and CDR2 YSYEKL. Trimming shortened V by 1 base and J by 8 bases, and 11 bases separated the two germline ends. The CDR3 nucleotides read TGCGCCAGCAGCCAAGTCGGGGGCAGAGGGGAGCTGTTTTTT. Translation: CASSQVGGRGELFF.

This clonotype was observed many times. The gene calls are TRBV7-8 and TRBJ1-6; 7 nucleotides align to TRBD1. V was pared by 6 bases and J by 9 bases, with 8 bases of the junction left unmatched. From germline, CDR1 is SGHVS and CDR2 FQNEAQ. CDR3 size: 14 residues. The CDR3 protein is CASRQDRAGSPLHF. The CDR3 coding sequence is TGTGCCAGCAGACAAGACAGGGCCGGTTCACCCCTCCACTTT.

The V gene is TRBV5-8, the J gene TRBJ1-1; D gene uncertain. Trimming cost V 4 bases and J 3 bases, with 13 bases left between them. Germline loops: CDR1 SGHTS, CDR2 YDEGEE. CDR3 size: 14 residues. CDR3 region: CASSLRERYTEAFF. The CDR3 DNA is TGTGCCAGCAGCCTACGGGAGAGATACACTGAAGCTTTCTTT.

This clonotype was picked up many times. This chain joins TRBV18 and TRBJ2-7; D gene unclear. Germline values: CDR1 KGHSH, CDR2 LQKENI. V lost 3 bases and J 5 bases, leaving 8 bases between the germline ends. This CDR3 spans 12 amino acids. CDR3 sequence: CASSPLSHEQYF. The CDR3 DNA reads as TGTGCCAGCTCACCCCTGAGCCACGAGCAGTACTTC.

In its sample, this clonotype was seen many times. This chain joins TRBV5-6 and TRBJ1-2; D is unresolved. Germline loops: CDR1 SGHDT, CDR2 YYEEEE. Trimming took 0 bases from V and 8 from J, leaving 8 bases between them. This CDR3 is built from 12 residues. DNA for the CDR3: TGTGCCAGCAGCTTGGGGAAACAGGGCTACACCTTC. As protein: CASSLGKQGYTF. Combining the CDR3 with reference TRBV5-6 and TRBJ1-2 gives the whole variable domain DAGVTQSPTHLIKTRGQQVTLRCSPKSGHDTVSWYQQALGQGPQFIFQYYEEEERQRGNFPDRFSGHQFPNYSSELNVNALLLGDSALYLCASSLGKQGYTFGSGTRLTVV.

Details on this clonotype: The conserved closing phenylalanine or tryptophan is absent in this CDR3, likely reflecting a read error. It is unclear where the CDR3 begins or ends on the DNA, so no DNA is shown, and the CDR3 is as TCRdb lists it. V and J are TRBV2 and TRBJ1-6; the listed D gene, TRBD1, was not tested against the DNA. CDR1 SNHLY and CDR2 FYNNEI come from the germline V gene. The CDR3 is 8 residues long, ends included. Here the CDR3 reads CASTGIEY.

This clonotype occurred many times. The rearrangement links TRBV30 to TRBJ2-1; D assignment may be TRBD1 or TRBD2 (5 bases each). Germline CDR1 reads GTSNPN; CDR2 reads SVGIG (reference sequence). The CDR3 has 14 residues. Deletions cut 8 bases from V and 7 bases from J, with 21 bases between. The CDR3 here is CAGTIRQLPNEQFF. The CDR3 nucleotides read TGTGCCGGGACCATACGTCAACTGCCAAATGAGCAGTTCTTC.

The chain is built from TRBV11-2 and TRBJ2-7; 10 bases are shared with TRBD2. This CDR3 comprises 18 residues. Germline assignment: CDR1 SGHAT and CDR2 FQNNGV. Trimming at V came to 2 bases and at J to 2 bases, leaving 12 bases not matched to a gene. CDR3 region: CASSLRSPSGRGTYEQYF. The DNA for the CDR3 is TGTGCCAGCAGCTTAAGATCCCCAAGCGGGAGGGGGACCTACGAGCAGTACTTC.

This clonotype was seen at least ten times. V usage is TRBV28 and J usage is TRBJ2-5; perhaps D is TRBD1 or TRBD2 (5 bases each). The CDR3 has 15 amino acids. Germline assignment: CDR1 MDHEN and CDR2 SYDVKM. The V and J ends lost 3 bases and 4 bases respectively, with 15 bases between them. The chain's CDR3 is CASSFDGARIETQYF. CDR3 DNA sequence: TGTGCCAGCAGTTTTGACGGGGCGCGGATAGAGACCCAGTACTTC.

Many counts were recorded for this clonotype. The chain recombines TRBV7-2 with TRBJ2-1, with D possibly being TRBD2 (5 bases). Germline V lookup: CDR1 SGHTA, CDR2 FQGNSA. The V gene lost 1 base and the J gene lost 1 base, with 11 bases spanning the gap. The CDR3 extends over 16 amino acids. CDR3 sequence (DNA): TGTGCCAGCAGCTTAGTGGCTAGCTGGTCCTACAATGAGCAGTTCTTC. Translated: CASSLVASWSYNEQFF.